The subject of this entry is one T cell receptor (beta chain). As yet, its antigen is unknown. The data are from a study of Ad26.COV2.S vaccination and SARS-CoV-2 variants. The CDR3 loop spans 15 amino acids. Germline V gene data show CDR1 as SGHTA and CDR2 as FQGTGA. Trimming removed 5 bases from V and 5 bases from J; junction bases left unmatched: 6. As for treatment: some 20 received Ad26.COV2.S at low or high dose, single or two shots; about five received placebo; per-sample allocation not given. After the first vaccine or placebo injection, samples were drawn on day 63. Assay: immunoSEQ multiplex PCR; the TCRdb copy retains only in-frame clones and omits some. This sample has a few hundred thousand clones, with 70% to 90% found just once. Study findings and constraints: Greater spike-specific TCR breadth was seen in vaccine recipients than in placebo recipients. CD8+ and CD4+ T cells specific for spike reportedly responded with substantial breadth after vaccination. Comparable non-spike TCR breadth was observed in vaccine and placebo recipients.

The sequenced sample was peripheral blood, obtained in a trial of Ad26.COV2.S vaccine versus placebo. The chain links TRBV7-3 to TRBJ1-1; 12 bases line up with TRBD1. The sequence derives from a person aged 18-60 years who received the Ad26.COV2.S COVID-19 vaccine or a placebo. The DNA for the CDR3 is TGTGCCAGCAGCCCCGGGACAGGGGGCGTAACTGAAGCTTTCTTT. The encoded protein is CASSPGTGGVTEAFF.